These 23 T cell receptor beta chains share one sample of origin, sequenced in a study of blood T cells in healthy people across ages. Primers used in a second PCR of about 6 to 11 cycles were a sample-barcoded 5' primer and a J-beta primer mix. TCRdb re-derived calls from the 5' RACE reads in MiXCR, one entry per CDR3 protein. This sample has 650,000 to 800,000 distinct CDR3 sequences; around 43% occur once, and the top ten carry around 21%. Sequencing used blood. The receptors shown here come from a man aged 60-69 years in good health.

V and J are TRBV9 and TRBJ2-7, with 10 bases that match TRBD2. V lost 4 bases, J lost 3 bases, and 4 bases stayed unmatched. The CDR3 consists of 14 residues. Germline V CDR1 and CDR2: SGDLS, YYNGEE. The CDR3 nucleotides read TGTGCCAGCAGCAGCGCTAGCGGGGGCTACGAGCAGTACTTC. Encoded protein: CASSSASGGYEQYF.

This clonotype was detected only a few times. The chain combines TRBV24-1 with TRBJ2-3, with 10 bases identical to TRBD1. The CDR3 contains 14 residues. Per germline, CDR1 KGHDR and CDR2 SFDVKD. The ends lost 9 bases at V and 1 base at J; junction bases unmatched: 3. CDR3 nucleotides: TGTGCCACCCGGGACAGGGGAGGCACAGATACGCAGTATTTT. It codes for CATRDRGGTDTQYF.

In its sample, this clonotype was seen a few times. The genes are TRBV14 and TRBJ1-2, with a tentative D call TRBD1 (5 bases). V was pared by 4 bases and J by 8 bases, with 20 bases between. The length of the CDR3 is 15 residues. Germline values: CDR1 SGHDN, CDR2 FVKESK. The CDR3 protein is CASSPRTGGFQGYTF. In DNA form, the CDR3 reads TGTGCCAGCAGCCCTCGGACGGGGGGGTTTCAGGGCTACACCTTC.

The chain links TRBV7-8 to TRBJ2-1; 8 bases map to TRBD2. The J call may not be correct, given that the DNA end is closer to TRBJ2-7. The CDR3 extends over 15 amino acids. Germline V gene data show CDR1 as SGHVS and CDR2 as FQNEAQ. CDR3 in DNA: TGTGCCAGCAGCGACGGGGGGGGCTCCTACAATGAGCAGTACTTC. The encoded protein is CASSDGGGSYNEQYF.

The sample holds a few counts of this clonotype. The DNA for the CDR3 is TGCAGTGCTAGAGATCACAGGTCGGCCACCGGGGAGCTGTTTTTT. Its translation: CSARDHRSATGELFF. The rearrangement links TRBV20-1 to TRBJ2-2; D may be TRBD1 (5 bases). This CDR3 spans 15 amino acids. The V gene's germline CDR1 is DFQATT and CDR2 SNEGSKA (reference sequence). V was cut by 0 bases and J by 4 bases, with 12 bases left in between.

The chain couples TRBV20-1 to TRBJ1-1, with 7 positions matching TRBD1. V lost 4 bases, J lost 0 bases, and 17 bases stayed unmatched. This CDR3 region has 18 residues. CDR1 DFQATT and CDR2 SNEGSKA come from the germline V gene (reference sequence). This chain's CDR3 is CSATRDSAITKLNTEAFF. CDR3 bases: TGCAGTGCTACCCGGGACAGCGCCATTACAAAATTGAACACTGAAGCTTTCTTT.

The CDR3 nucleotides are TGCAGTGCTAGTGACCAGGCAAACACTGAAGCTTTCTTT. Translated, it gives CSASDQANTEAFF. The chain recombines TRBV20-1 with TRBJ1-1; D unresolved. With 3 bases removed from V and 2 bases from J, the gap between germline ends came to 10 bases. Germline loops: CDR1 DFQATT, CDR2 SNEGSKA (reference sequence). The CDR3 totals 13 residues.

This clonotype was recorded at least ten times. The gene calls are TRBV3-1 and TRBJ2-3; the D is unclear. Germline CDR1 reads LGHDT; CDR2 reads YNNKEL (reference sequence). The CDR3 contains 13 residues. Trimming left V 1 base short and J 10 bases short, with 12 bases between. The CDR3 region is CASSQGHLGPQYF. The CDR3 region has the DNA TGTGCCAGCAGCCAAGGCCACCTAGGGCCGCAGTATTTT.

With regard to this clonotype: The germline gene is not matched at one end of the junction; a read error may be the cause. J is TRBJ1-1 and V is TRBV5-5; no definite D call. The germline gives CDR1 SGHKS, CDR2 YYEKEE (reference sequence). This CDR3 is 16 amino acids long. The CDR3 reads CASSLGWTVMNTEAFF. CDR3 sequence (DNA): TGTGCCAGTAGCTTGGGATGGACGGTTATGAACACTGAAGCTTTCTTT.

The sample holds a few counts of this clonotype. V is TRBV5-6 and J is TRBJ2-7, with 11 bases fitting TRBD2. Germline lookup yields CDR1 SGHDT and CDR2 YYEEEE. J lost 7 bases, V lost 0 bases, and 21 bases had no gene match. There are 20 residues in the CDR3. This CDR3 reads CASSLVSSGGQWRIDNEQYF. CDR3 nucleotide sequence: TGTGCCAGCAGCTTGGTATCTAGCGGGGGGCAGTGGAGGATCGACAATGAGCAGTACTTC.

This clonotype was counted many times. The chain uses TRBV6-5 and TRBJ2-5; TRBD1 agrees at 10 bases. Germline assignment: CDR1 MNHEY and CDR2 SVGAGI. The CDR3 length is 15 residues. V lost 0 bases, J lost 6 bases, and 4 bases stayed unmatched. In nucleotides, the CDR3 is TGTGCCAGCAGTTACTCGACAGGGGGCTCGAAGACCCAGTACTTC. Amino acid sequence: CASSYSTGGSKTQYF.

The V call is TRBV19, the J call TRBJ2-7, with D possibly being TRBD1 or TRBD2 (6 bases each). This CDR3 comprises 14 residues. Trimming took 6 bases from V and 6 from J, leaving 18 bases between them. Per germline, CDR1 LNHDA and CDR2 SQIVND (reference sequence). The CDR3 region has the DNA TGTGCCAGTAGCCCGGGGGCAGGGAGCTCCGAGCAGTACTTC. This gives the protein CASSPGAGSSEQYF.

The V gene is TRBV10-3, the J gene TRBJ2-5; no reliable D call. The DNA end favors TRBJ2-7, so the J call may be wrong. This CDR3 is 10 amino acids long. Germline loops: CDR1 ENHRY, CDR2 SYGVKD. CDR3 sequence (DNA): TGTGCCGTTGCGAGCTACGAGCAGTACTTC. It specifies CAVASYEQYF.

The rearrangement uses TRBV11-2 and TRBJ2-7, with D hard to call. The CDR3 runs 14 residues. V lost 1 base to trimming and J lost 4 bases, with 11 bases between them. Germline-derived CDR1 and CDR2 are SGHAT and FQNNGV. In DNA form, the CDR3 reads TGTGCCAGCAGCTTAGGGAACGGATTTTACGAGCAGTACTTC. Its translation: CASSLGNGFYEQYF. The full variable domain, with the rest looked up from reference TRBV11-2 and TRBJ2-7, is EAGVAQSPRYKIIEKRQSVAFWCNPISGHATLYWYQQILGQGPKLLIQFQNNGVVDDSQLPKDRFSAERLKGVDSTLKIQPAKLEDSAVYLCASSLGNGFYEQYFGPGTRLTVT.

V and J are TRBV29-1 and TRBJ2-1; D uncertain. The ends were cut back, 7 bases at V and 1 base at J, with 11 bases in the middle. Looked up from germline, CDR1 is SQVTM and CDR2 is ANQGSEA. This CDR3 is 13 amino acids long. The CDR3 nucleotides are TGCAGCGCCGAGACTTCTTCCTACAATGAGCAGTTCTTC. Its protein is CSAETSSYNEQFF.

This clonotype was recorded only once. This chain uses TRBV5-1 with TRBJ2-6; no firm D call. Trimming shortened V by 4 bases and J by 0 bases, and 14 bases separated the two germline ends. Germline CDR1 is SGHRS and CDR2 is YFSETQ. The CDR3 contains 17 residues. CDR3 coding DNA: TGCGCCAGCAGCCGGTCGGTAGTTCTCTCTGGGGCCAACGTCCTGACTTTC. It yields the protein CASSRSVVLSGANVLTF.

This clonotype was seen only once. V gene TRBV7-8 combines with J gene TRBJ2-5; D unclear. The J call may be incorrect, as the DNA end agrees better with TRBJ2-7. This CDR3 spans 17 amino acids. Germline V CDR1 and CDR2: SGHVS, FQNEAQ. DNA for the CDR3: TGTGCCAGCAGCTTATTTTCCAAGGGCAGGAAGACCTACGAGCAGTACTTC. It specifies CASSLFSKGRKTYEQYF.

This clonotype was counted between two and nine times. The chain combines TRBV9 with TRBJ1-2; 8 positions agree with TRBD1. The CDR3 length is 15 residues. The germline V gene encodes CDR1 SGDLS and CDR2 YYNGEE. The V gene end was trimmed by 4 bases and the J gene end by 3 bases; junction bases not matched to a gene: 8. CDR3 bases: TGTGCCAGCAGCCCGCGGACAGGGAAGGACTATGGCTACACCTTC. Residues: CASSPRTGKDYGYTF.

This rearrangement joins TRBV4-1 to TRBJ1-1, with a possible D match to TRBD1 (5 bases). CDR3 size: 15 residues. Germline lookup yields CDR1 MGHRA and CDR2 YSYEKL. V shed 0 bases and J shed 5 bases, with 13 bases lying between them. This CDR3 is CASSQEAGLGTEAFF. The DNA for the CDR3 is TGCGCCAGCAGCCAAGAGGCAGGGCTGGGGACTGAAGCTTTCTTT.

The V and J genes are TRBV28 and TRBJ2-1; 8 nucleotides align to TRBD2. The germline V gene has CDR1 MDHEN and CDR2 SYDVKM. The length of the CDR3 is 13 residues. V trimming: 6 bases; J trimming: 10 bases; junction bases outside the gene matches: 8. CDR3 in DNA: TGTGCCAGCAGGAGCGGGGGTAGTTACGAGCAGTTCTTC. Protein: CASRSGGSYEQFF. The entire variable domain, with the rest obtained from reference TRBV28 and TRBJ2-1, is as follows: DVKVTQSSRYLVKRTGEKVFLECVQDMDHENMFWYRQDPGLGLRLIYFSYDVKMKEKGDIPEGYSVSREKKERFSLILESASTNQTSMYLCASRSGGSYEQFFGPGTRLTVL.

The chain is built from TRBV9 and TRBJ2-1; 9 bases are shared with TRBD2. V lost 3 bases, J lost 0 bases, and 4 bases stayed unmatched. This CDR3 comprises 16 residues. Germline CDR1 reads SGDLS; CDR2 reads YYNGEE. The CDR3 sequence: CASSGGAGGSYNEQFF. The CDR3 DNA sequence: TGTGCCAGCAGCGGAGGAGCGGGGGGCTCCTACAATGAGCAGTTCTTC. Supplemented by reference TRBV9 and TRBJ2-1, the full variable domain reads DSGVTQTPKHLITATGQRVTLRCSPRSGDLSVYWYQQSLDQGLQFLIQYYNGEERAKGNILERFSAQQFPDLHSELNLSSLELGDSALYFCASSGGAGGSYNEQFFGPGTRLTVL.

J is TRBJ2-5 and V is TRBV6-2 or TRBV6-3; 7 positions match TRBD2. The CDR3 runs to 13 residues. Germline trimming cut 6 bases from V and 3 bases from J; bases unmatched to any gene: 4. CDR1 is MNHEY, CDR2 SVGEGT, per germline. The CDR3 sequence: CASSRLAEETQYF. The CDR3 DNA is TGTGCCAGCAGCCGACTAGCTGAAGAGACCCAGTACTTC.

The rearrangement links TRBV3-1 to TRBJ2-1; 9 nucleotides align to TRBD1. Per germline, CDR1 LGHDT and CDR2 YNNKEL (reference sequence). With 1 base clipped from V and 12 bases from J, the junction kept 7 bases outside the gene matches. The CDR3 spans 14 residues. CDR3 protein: CASSQASDRGGQFF. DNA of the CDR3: TGTGCCAGCAGCCAAGCCTCGGACAGGGGAGGGCAGTTCTTC.